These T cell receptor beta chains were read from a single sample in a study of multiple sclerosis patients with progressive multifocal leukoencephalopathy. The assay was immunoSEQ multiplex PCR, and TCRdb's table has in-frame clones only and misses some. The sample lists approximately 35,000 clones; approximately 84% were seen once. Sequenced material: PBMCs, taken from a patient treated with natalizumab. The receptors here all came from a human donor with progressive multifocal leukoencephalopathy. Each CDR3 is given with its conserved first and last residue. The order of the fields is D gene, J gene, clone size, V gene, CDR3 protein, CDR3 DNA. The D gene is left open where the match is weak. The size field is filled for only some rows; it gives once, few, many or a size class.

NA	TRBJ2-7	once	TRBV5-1	CASSLAPAQGSYEQYF	TGCGCCAGCAGCTTGGCGCCCGCGCAGGGGAGCTACGAGCAGTACTTC
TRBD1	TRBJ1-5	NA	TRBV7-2	CATQADRDRGNQPQHF	TGTGCCACTCAAGCAGACCGGGACAGGGGAAATCAGCCCCAGCATTTT
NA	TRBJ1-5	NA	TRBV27	CASSFDGLLNQPQHF	TGTGCCAGCAGTTTCGACGGTTTACTCAATCAGCCCCAGCATTTT
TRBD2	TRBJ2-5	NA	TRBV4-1	CASRGAGGQETQYF	TGCGCCAGCAGAGGTGCGGGAGGACAAGAGACCCAGTACTTC
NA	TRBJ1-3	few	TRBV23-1	CASSHRGTGNTIYF	TGCGCCAGCAGTCACCGAGGAACTGGAAACACCATATATTTT
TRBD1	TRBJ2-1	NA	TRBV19	CASSGQGVGEQFF	TGTGCCAGTAGCGGACAGGGGGTGGGTGAGCAGTTCTTC
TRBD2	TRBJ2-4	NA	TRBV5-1	CASSLGASGGKNIQYF	TGCGCCAGCAGCTTGGGTGCCAGCGGGGGCAAAAACATTCAGTACTTC
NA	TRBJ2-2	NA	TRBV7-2	CASSSRVAGELFF	TGTGCCAGCAGCTCTAGGGTAGCCGGGGAGCTGTTTTTT
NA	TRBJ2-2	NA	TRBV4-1	CASSQVFATGELFF	TGCGCCAGCAGCCAAGTGTTTGCGACCGGGGAGCTGTTTTTT
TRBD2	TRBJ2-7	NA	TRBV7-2	CASSSLRTSGAYEQYF	TGTGCCAGCAGCTCTCTCCGGACTAGCGGAGCTTACGAGCAGTACTTC
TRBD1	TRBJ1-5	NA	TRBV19	CASSARDRGNQPQHF	TGTGCCAGTAGTGCCCGGGACAGGGGCAATCAGCCCCAGCATTTT
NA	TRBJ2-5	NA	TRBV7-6	CASSLGAVAYQETQYF	TGTGCCAGCAGCTTAGGGGCGGTTGCGTACCAAGAGACCCAGTACTTC
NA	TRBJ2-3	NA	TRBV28	CASSFSGSDTQYF	TGTGCCAGCAGTTTCAGCGGGTCAGATACGCAGTATTTT
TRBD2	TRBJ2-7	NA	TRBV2	CASSALTPGLAAPRQYF	TGTGCCAGCAGCGCTCTCACCCCGGGACTAGCGGCCCCCCGGCAGTACTTC
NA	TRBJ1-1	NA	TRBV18	CASSPPRDEGTEAFF	TGTGCCAGCTCACCACCTAGGGACGAGGGCACTGAAGCTTTCTTT
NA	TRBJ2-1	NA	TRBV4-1	CASSQVLGTNPYNEQFF	TGCGCCAGCAGCCAAGTCTTGGGGACAAATCCCTACAATGAGCAGTTCTTC